This T cell receptor beta chain was captured by sequencing in a study of regulatory T cells in long-lasting Graves disease. Regarding this clonotype: This clone may be a read error of a much larger clone one base away. This CDR3 fails to terminate in the conserved phenylalanine or tryptophan, so it likely reflects a read error.

In germline, CDR1 is SGHAT, CDR2 FQNNGV. V lost 3 bases and J 7 bases, leaving 9 bases between the germline ends. The CDR3 sequence is 12 residues long. Investigators prepared the TCR beta libraries by applying iRepertoire HTBI primers and Arm-PCR of CDR3 regions. TCRdb re-derived calls from the multiplex PCR reads in MiXCR, one entry per CDR3 protein. The sample carries 400,000 to 500,000 distinct CDR3 sequences, 13% to 15% recorded once. Regarding time point: newly diagnosed GD, antithyroid drugs for less than 3 months. Construction of the TCR library relied on RNA isolated from PBMCs. The same data also went into a second study, on T cells in Graves' hyperthyroidism and ophthalmopathy.

V gene TRBV11-2 combines with J gene TRBJ1-2, with a possible D match to TRBD1 (6 bases). Sequencing was performed on peripheral blood mononuclear cells (PBMCs), taken at new diagnosis, from a patient treated with antithyroid drugs. This TCR was recovered from a woman aged 45-59 years with Graves disease. The CDR3 nucleotides read TGTGCCAGCAGCTTCACAGGGAGTGGCTACACCTCC. Encoded protein: CASSFTGSGYTS.